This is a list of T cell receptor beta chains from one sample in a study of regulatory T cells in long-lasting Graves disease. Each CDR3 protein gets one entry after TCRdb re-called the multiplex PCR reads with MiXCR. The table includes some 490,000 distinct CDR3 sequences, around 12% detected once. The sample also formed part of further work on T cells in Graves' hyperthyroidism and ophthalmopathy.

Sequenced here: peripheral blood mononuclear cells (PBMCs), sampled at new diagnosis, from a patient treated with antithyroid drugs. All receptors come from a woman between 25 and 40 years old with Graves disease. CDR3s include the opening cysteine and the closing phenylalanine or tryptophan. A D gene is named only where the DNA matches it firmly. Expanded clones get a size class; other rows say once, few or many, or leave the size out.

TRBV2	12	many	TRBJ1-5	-	CASRGLGSSQHF
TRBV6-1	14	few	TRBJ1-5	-	CASRETGPKGTQHF
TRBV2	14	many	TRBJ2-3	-	CASMVQRSTDTQYF
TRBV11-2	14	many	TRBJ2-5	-	CASSLVRGKETQYF
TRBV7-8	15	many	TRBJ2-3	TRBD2	CASSLRGDGTDTQYF
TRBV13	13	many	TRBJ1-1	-	CASSFPWDTEAFF
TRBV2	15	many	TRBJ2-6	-	CASRGLRSGANVLTF
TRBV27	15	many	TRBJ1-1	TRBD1	CASRRSTGRYTEAFF
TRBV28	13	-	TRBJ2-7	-	CASSEGARYEQYF
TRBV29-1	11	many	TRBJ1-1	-	CSVERGSLAFF
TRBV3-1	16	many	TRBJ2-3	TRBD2	CASSPHSGSRTDTQYF
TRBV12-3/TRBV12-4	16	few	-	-	CASSPQLRGAGETQYF
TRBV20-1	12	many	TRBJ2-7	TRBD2	CGVAGVSYEQYF
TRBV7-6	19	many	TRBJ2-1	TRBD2	CASSQKQRSRTSVRNEQFF
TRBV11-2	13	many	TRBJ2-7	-	CASSLGRSYEQYF
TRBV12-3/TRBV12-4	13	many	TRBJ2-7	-	CASSFKGLGEQYF
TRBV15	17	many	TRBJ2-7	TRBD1	CATSRDVGTGKAYEQYF
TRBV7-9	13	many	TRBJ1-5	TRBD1	CASSRGGGQPQHF
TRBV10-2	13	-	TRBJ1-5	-	CASTPVNNQPQHF
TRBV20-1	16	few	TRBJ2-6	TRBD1	CSAWDRDISGANVLTF
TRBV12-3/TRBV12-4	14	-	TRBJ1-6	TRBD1	CASSLGGQGRPLHF
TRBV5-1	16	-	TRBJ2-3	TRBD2	CASRQGTSGSTDTQYF
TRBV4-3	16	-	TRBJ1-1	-	CASSQDVVEVLTEAFF
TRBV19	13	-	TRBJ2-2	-	CASSERVPGELFF
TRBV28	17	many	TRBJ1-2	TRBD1	CASRLLLAGTGIDGYTF
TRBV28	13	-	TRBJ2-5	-	CASSLSGRRSQYF
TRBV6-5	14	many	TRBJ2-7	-	CASSYSIGDLEQYF
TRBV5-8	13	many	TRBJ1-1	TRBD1	CASSIRTGLGAFF
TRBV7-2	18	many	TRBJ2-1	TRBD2	CASSGRTSGSLSYNEQFF
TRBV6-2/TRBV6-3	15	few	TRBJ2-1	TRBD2	CASRKPSGRPNEQFF
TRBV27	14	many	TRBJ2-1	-	CASSFGGSGGEQFF
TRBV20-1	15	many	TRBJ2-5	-	CSAFTSRDRQETQYF
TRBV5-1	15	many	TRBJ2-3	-	CASSPIKEGGDTQYF
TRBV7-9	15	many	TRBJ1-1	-	CASSSYRDWGTEAFF
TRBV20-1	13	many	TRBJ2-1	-	CSARATTYNEQFF
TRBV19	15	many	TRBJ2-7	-	CASSMWGTTSYEQYF